This T cell receptor (beta chain) was retrieved from a study of blood T cell repertoires in COVID-19 (dated by TCRdb to the early 2020s). For the study in its entirety: The collaborator samples originated in the United States, Italy and Spain and spanned the acute and convalescent phases of COVID-19. The prospective study material was composed of cDNA or gDNA derived from T cells, B-cell-depleted T cells, or PBMCs. Deeply sampled blood TCRbeta repertoires from subjects exposed to, actively infected with, or recovered from COVID-19 were included in the dataset. The repertoires were made available in a free public database intended to serve as a resource for research on the immune response to SARS-CoV-2. Samples came from the ongoing ImmuneRACE study (first 160 participants) plus 1,254 subjects from 6 global collaborators. Nearly every sample came with metadata listing a de-identified subject ID, COVID-19 status, age in years and sex. Where available, HLA class I and class II types were taken from metadata supplied by the sample provider and were not determined by assay-based typing. Broad study findings and their caveats: The amount of clinical and demographic metadata varied by source and participant and was provided uncurated.

TCRbeta CDR3 regions were amplified from genomic DNA by means of the immunoSEQ Assay, a bias-controlled multiplex PCR. The published analysis was carried out like this. The number of nucleated cells in each sample was estimated by amplification of reference gene primers within the assay. To quantify the absolute abundance of each unique TCRbeta CDR3 rearrangement, sequence reads were collapsed and filtered. Productive Simpson clonality was computed per sample as the square root of Simpson's diversity index over productive rearrangements. Here the immuneACCESS table is served through TCRdb, limited to in-frame sequences with V and J called. Missing clones are a known gap in these copies; in checked studies unresolved V genes cover under half, and the rest lacks a known reason. V and J calls plus clone size are reproduced from that table; the DNA served to infer D and trimming. In this sample the table shows about 140,000 clones, roughly 86% of which occur a single time. The ten top clones hold over 8% of the sample.

Details on this clone: This receptor's antigen is unknown. The sample holds no much larger clone one base away, and base qualities are not on file.

Whole blood was collected in K2EDTA tubes by collaborating institutions according to the institutions' own protocols. For TCRbeta analysis, collaborators shipped samples as frozen whole blood, isolated PBMCs, or DNA extracted from either of those sample types. The sequencing input was peripheral blood. The source of this sequence is a woman in her sixties with acute or convalescent COVID-19.

Read as DNA, the sequence is TGCGCCAGCAGCTATGGACAGGCGGTGATGAACACTGAAGCTTTCTTT. Translated, it gives CASSYGQAVMNTEAFF. The chain is encoded by TRBV5-1 joined to TRBJ1-1; a stretch of 7 junction bases matches TRBD1. Clipping removes 3 bases from V and 0 bases from J, with 8 as the unmatched junction base count. CDR1 and CDR2 were assigned from the germline V gene as SGHRS and YFSETQ. The CDR3 runs 16 amino acids, cysteine and phenylalanine included. Only the CDR3 DNA is retained, 48 bases long and in frame from the first base.